This TCR beta chain was captured by sequencing in a study of OX40 agonist ivuxolimab in advanced cancers. The table came from immunoSEQ multiplex PCR; TCRdb's copy has only in-frame clones and leaves some out. The sample has over 10,000 clones; roughly four fifths are singletons. With 3 bases clipped from V and 5 bases from J, the junction kept 2 bases outside the gene matches. In germline, CDR1 is LNHDA, CDR2 SQIVND (reference sequence). This CDR3 has 13 residues. The V and J genes are TRBV19 and TRBJ2-5; 8 bases fit TRBD1. The receptor's source is an adult with an advanced solid tumor such as melanoma, head and neck, liver or kidney cancer. The sequencing here drew on CD4+ or CD8+ T cells sorted from blood, taken in a trial of the OX40 agonist ivuxolimab. The CDR3: CASSITGGETQYF. CDR3 coding DNA: TGTGCCAGTAGTATTACAGGGGGGGAGACCCAGTACTTC.